Listed below are T cell receptor beta chains from one sample, sequenced in a study of blood T cell repertoires in COVID-19. Measured with immunoSEQ multiplex PCR; TCRdb has only the in-frame clones, and not every one. This table has 300,000 to 400,000 clones, roughly 90% appearing once. The specimen was peripheral blood. These TCRs come from a young woman with COVID-19, enrolled during active disease. The CDR3 runs from the conserved cysteine through the conserved F or W. A D gene is named only where the DNA matches it firmly. The size entry is marked missing in some rows and otherwise reads once, few, many or a size class.

d_call j_call clone_size v_call cdr3_aa cdr3_nt
TRBD1 TRBJ1-5 NA TRBV28 CASSQDRYPQHF TGTGCCAGCAGCCAGGACAGGTACCCCCAGCATTTT
NA TRBJ1-5 NA TRBV6-1 CASSEKREEYSFQHQPQHF TGTGCCAGCAGTGAAAAGCGGGAGGAATACAGCTTTCAACATCAGCCCCAGCATTTT
TRBD1 TRBJ2-7 NA TRBV29-1 CSATKTGAFYEQYF TGCAGCGCTACCAAGACAGGGGCTTTCTACGAGCAGTACTTC
NA TRBJ2-3 NA TRBV29-1 CSVDSSGSTDTQYF TGCAGCGTCGACTCCAGCGGCTCCACAGATACGCAGTATTTT
TRBD1 TRBJ1-2 NA TRBV4-3 CASSQGIDGGGSYGYTF TGCGCCAGCAGCCAAGGAATAGATGGAGGGGGCAGCTATGGCTACACCTTC
NA TRBJ1-2 NA TRBV30 CAWYSRLYGYTF TGTGCCTGGTACAGTCGGCTCTATGGCTACACCTTC
NA TRBJ2-2 NA TRBV20-1 CSASVPGLGGTGELFF TGCAGTGCTAGTGTTCCCGGGCTAGGGGGCACCGGGGAGCTGTTTTTT
NA TRBJ2-3 NA TRBV28 CASSLQDTQYF TGTGCCAGCAGTTTACAAGATACGCAGTATTTT
TRBD1 TRBJ2-7 NA TRBV29-1 CSVSGTAYEQYF TGCAGCGTTTCCGGGACAGCCTACGAGCAGTACTTC
NA TRBJ1-5 NA TRBV6-5 CASGARPSNQPQHF TGTGCCAGCGGGGCACGGCCTAGCAATCAGCCCCAGCATTTT
NA TRBJ1-1 NA TRBV4-3 CASSHHRRPNTEAFF TGCGCCAGCAGCCACCACAGGCGCCCGAACACTGAAGCTTTCTTT
NA TRBJ2-3 NA TRBV15 CATSRDLGGLSTGTDTQYF TGTGCCACCAGCAGAGATCTCGGGGGATTGTCTACCGGCACAGATACGCAGTATTTT
NA TRBJ1-4 few TRBV7-9 CASSFFATNEKLFF TGTGCCAGCAGCTTCTTTGCAACTAATGAAAAACTGTTTTTT
NA TRBJ2-3 NA TRBV9 CASSVAIGKADTQYF TGTGCCAGCAGCGTAGCTATCGGGAAGGCAGATACGCAGTATTTT
NA TRBJ2-1 NA TRBV10-1 CASSVNVAGLTGDNEQFF TGCGCCAGCAGTGTAAATGTGGCAGGGCTTACTGGTGACAATGAGCAGTTCTTC
NA TRBJ2-7 NA TRBV7-9 CASSYTPYEQYF TGTGCCAGCAGCTACACACCCTACGAGCAGTACTTC